The next 28 T cell receptor beta chains were all read from a single sample in a study of regulatory T cells in long-lasting Graves disease. To make TCR beta libraries, researchers used iRepertoire HTBI primers and Arm-PCR of CDR3 regions. TCRdb recomputed calls from the multiplex PCR reads with MiXCR, one row per CDR3 protein. Altogether 400,000 to 600,000 distinct CDR3 sequences are present, 20% to 25% being singletons, with the ten largest covering roughly 7.1%. As to time point: persistent/refractory GD, antithyroid drugs over 5 years with positive TRAb. PBMCs provided the RNA from which the TCR library was made. The sample was peripheral blood mononuclear cells (PBMCs), taken when the disease was refractory, from a patient treated with antithyroid drugs. The receptors stem from a female donor with Graves disease.

The sample holds many counts of this clonotype. The rearrangement uses TRBV28 and TRBJ1-2, with no clear D. CDR1 is MDHEN and CDR2 is SYDVKM in the germline V gene. The CDR3 runs to 19 residues. V lost 4 bases, J lost 0 bases, and 24 bases lay in between. CDR3 DNA sequence: TGTGCCAGCAGTTCCCGAGTTTTAGCATCGGGCCCGTCTAACTATGGCTACACCTTC. It specifies CASSSRVLASGPSNYGYTF.

This clonotype was seen at least ten times. The gene calls are TRBV7-9 and TRBJ1-2, with D possibly matching TRBD1 (6 bases). In germline, CDR1 is SEHNR, CDR2 FQNEAQ (reference sequence). The length of the CDR3 is 13 residues. V shed 5 bases and J shed 4 bases, with 11 bases lying between them. The CDR3 nucleotides are TGTGCCAGCAGCCTCCAGGACAGCTATGGCTACACCTTC. Translated, it gives CASSLQDSYGYTF.

Worth noting for this clonotype: No conserved phenylalanine or tryptophan is present at the end of the CDR3, so a read error is the likely explanation. This CDR3 reads CASSQDSGTASQETQYL. The CDR3 DNA is TGTGCCAGCAGCCAAGACTCCGGGACAGCCAGTCAAGAGACCCAGTACCTC. The V gene is TRBV3-1, the J gene TRBJ2-5; TRBD1 matches 7 bases. This CDR3 has 17 residues. Per germline, CDR1 LGHDT and CDR2 YNNKEL (reference sequence). J was trimmed by 2 bases and V by 0 bases; bases with no gene match: 9.

In this sample, this clonotype turned up many times. The chain is built from TRBV28 and TRBJ2-7, with D possibly matching TRBD1 (5 bases). There are 13 residues in the CDR3. Germline CDR1 MDHEN, CDR2 SYDVKM. Trimming stripped 6 bases from V and 2 bases from J, with 11 bases between. The CDR3 reads CASRSGITYEQYF. CDR3 coding DNA: TGTGCCAGCAGGTCAGGGATAACCTACGAGCAGTACTTC.

In nucleotides, the CDR3 is TGTGCCAGCAGCGGGGGCCGCACGGGCTACACCTTC. Amino acids: CASSGGRTGYTF. The rearrangement uses TRBV7-2 and TRBJ1-2, with D possibly matching TRBD1 (6 bases). The CDR3 totals 12 residues. Per the germline V gene, CDR1 is SGHTA and CDR2 is FQGNSA. V shed 5 bases and J shed 8 bases, with 12 bases lying between them. The variable domain in full, completed from reference TRBV7-2 and TRBJ1-2, reads GAGVSQSPSNKVTEKGKDVELRCDPISGHTALYWYRQSLGQGLEFLIYFQGNSAPDKSGLPSDRFSAERTGGSVSTLTIQRTQQEDSAVYLCASSGGRTGYTFGSGTRLTVV.

The chain combines TRBV12-3 or TRBV12-4 with TRBJ2-5; 9 bases line up with TRBD2. This CDR3 contains 16 residues. J was trimmed by 0 bases and V by 4 bases; bases with no gene match: 6. The CDR3, as DNA: TGTGCCAGCAGTTCCTTTAGCGGGAGAAACCAAGAGACCCAGTACTTC. The encoded protein is CASSSFSGRNQETQYF.

This clonotype was detected only a few times. The chain uses TRBV20-1 and TRBJ1-5, with 11 bases fitting TRBD1. V was clipped by 2 bases and J by 4 bases; unmatched bases: 4. Germline CDR1 DFQATT, CDR2 SNEGSKA (reference sequence). CDR3 length equals 15 residues. CDR3 sequence (DNA): TGCAGTGCTAGACGGGACAGGGGGTCGAATCAGCCCCAGCATTTT. This translates into CSARRDRGSNQPQHF.

The chain is built from TRBV7-9 and TRBJ1-5; TRBD1 agrees at 7 bases. Germline lookup yields CDR1 SEHNR and CDR2 FQNEAQ (reference sequence). This CDR3 has 17 residues. V trimming: 1 base; J trimming: 7 bases; junction bases outside the gene matches: 13. The DNA for the CDR3 is TGTGCCAGCAGCTTAGGATATCCGGGACAGCTACGGCAGCCCCAGCATTTT. Translating it yields CASSLGYPGQLRQPQHF.

This clonotype was detected ten times or more. The genes are TRBV25-1 and TRBJ1-5; tentatively, D is TRBD1 (6 bases). Between the trimmed V and J ends, which lost 2 bases and 3 bases, there was a span of 11 bases. In germline, CDR1 is MGHDK, CDR2 SYGVNS. The CDR3 is made up of 15 amino acids. CDR3 in DNA: TGTGCCAGCAGTGAAGGGGGACACCTCAATCAGCCCCAGCATTTT. Translated: CASSEGGHLNQPQHF.

This clonotype was counted many times. J is TRBJ2-1 and V is TRBV24-1, with D unclear. The CDR3 is 12 amino acids. Germline assignment: CDR1 KGHDR and CDR2 SFDVKD. With 1 base removed from V and 13 bases from J, the gap between germline ends came to 10 bases. The CDR3: CATSDFGDKQFF. The CDR3 nucleotides are TGTGCCACCAGTGATTTCGGCGATAAACAGTTCTTC.

The chain has TRBV7-9 and TRBJ1-2; maybe TRBD1 (6 bases). Germline CDR1 reads SEHNR; CDR2 reads FQNEAQ (reference sequence). The length of the CDR3 is 14 residues. Trimming shortened V by 5 bases and J by 1 base, and 11 bases separated the two germline ends. The CDR3 sequence: CASSRRQVNYGYTF. CDR3 coding DNA: TGTGCCAGCAGCCGACGACAGGTTAACTATGGCTACACCTTC.

The chain couples TRBV30 to TRBJ2-2; TRBD1 matches 7 bases. V trimming: 2 bases; J trimming: 7 bases; junction bases outside the gene matches: 10. The length of the CDR3 is 15 residues. Germline V gene sequence: CDR1 GTSNPN, CDR2 SVGIG (reference sequence). The DNA for the CDR3 is TGTGCCTGGAGTCCCAAGAGGGGGCATGACGGGGAGCTGTTTTTT. Encoded protein: CAWSPKRGHDGELFF. Together with reference TRBV30 and TRBJ2-2, the CDR3 gives the full variable domain: SQTIHQWPATLVQPVGSPLSLECTVEGTSNPNLYWYRQAAGRGLQLLFYSVGIGQISSEVPQNLSASRPQDRQFILSSKKLLLSDSGFYLCAWSPKRGHDGELFFGEGSRLTVL.

At least ten counts were recorded for this clonotype. The chain carries TRBV12-3 or TRBV12-4 and TRBJ1-2, with 10 bases fitting TRBD1. The V segment lost 7 bases and the J segment 6 bases; nucleotides outside the gene matches: 5. The CDR3 is made up of 13 amino acids. DNA for the CDR3: TGTGCCAGCACCAGGACAGGGGGTGATGGCTACACCTTC. Translation: CASTRTGGDGYTF.

CDR3 loop: CASSSQTGGVDTQYF. CDR3 sequence (DNA): TGTGCCAGCAGCTCCCAGACAGGGGGCGTAGATACGCAGTATTTT. The chain recombines TRBV5-5 with TRBJ2-3; the match to TRBD1 covers 10 bases. CDR1 and CDR2 from the germline V gene are SGHKS and YYEKEE (reference sequence). The CDR3 runs to 15 residues. With 3 bases clipped from V and 5 bases from J, the junction kept 6 bases outside the gene matches. The full variable domain, its missing parts supplied by reference TRBV5-5 and TRBJ2-3, is DAGVTQSPTHLIKTRGQQVTLRCSPISGHKSVSWYQQVLGQGPQFIFQYYEKEERGRGNFPDRFSARQFPNYSSELNVNALLLGDSALYLCASSSQTGGVDTQYFGPGTRLTVL.

This clonotype was picked up many times. The CDR3 DNA is TGTGCCAGCAGTTTACCAGGGAGTGCTTTCTTT. Its translation is CASSLPGSAFF. The gene calls are TRBV28 and TRBJ1-1; perhaps TRBD1 as D (5 bases). The CDR3 length is 11 residues. Per germline, CDR1 MDHEN and CDR2 SYDVKM. V lost 2 bases and J lost 11, with 9 bases in between.

This chain links TRBV12-3 or TRBV12-4 with TRBJ2-3, with 11 bases lining up with TRBD1. V dropped 7 bases and J dropped 3; count of bases not matched to a gene: 12. The CDR3 loop spans 17 amino acids. The CDR3 region has the DNA TGTGCCAGCACCCCTAGTGGGACAGGGGGTTTGACAGATACGCAGTATTTT. This codes for CASTPSGTGGLTDTQYF.

This clonotype was counted ten times or more. The chain recombines TRBV2 with TRBJ2-2; tentatively, D is TRBD1 (5 bases). Deletions cut 4 bases from V and 1 base from J, with 10 bases between. The CDR3 has 15 residues. The germline V gene has CDR1 SNHLY and CDR2 FYNNEI. The chain's CDR3 is CASSANQGNTGELFF. The CDR3 DNA is TGTGCCAGCAGTGCCAACCAGGGGAACACCGGGGAGCTGTTTTTT.

This clonotype was found many times. The chain couples TRBV3-1 to TRBJ1-2; maybe TRBD1 (6 bases). V shed 3 bases and J shed 0 bases, with 11 bases lying between them. The CDR3 contains 15 residues. Germline V gene lookup returns CDR1 LGHDT and CDR2 YNNKEL (reference sequence). The CDR3 spells CASSHTGHPNYGYTF. DNA of the CDR3: TGTGCCAGCAGCCACACGGGACACCCTAACTATGGCTACACCTTC.

This clonotype was counted a few times. This chain uses TRBV7-2 with TRBJ1-5; possible D gene TRBD1, 5 bases. Germline V gene sequence: CDR1 SGHTA, CDR2 FQGNSA. CDR3 length equals 15 residues. V lost 5 bases to trimming and J lost 4 bases, with 15 bases between them. The CDR3 region is CASSVWDDENQPQHF. The DNA of the CDR3 is TGTGCCAGCAGCGTATGGGACGATGAAAATCAGCCCCAGCATTTT.

This clonotype occurred many times. V is TRBV6-1 and J is TRBJ2-7, with D perhaps TRBD2 (6 bases). The CDR3 spans 15 residues. Trimming stripped 3 bases from V and 0 bases from J, with 12 bases between. Germline-derived CDR1 and CDR2 are MNHNS and SASEGT. Here the CDR3 reads CASSEGVAVSYEQYF. The DNA for the CDR3 is TGTGCCAGCAGTGAGGGAGTAGCGGTCTCCTACGAGCAGTACTTC.

This clonotype was observed at least ten times. V and J are TRBV24-1 and TRBJ1-2; D remains ambiguous. V dropped 4 bases and J dropped 3 bases, with 8 bases sitting between them. This CDR3 comprises 13 residues. CDR1 and CDR2 from the germline V gene are KGHDR and SFDVKD. DNA of the CDR3: TGTGCCACCAGTGAGGGAACAGACTATGGCTACACCTTC. This gives the protein CATSEGTDYGYTF.

This chain joins TRBV7-6 and TRBJ2-2; maybe TRBD1 (5 bases). The CDR3 covers 16 residues. The germline gives CDR1 SGHVS, CDR2 FNYEAQ. With 1 base removed from V and 1 base from J, the gap between germline ends came to 10 bases. CDR3 in amino acids: CASSLVGAQNTGELFF. In DNA, the CDR3 is TGTGCCAGCAGCTTAGTAGGGGCCCAGAACACCGGGGAGCTGTTTTTT. The variable domain in full, completed from reference TRBV7-6 and TRBJ2-2, reads GAGVSQSPRYKVTKRGQDVALRCDPISGHVSLYWYRQALGQGPEFLTYFNYEAQQDKSGLPNDRFSAERPEGSISTLTIQRTEQRDSAMYRCASSLVGAQNTGELFFGEGSRLTVL.

This clonotype was counted a few times. The chain employs TRBV9 and TRBJ2-5; 7 bases match TRBD2. Per the germline V gene, CDR1 is SGDLS and CDR2 is YYNGEE. The V gene end was trimmed by 4 bases and the J gene end by 5 bases; junction bases not matched to a gene: 11. The CDR3 is made up of 15 amino acids. The CDR3, as DNA: TGTGCCAGCAGCCTCCTAGCGGTTCGAGGGGAGACCCAGTACTTC. Translated: CASSLLAVRGETQYF. The full variable domain, with the rest looked up from reference TRBV9 and TRBJ2-5, is DSGVTQTPKHLITATGQRVTLRCSPRSGDLSVYWYQQSLDQGLQFLIQYYNGEERAKGNILERFSAQQFPDLHSELNLSSLELGDSALYFCASSLLAVRGETQYFGPGTRLLVL.

This clonotype has a single count. The V call is TRBV6-1, the J call TRBJ2-3, with a tentative D call TRBD1 (5 bases). V was trimmed by 5 bases and J by 4 bases, leaving 19 bases between them. Germline CDR1 is MNHNS and CDR2 is SASEGT. This CDR3 spans 16 amino acids. CDR3 sequence: CASSLRRQGIADTQYF. CDR3 DNA: TGTGCCAGCAGTCTCCGTCGGCAGGGAATTGCAGATACGCAGTATTTT.

The rearrangement joins TRBV5-1 to TRBJ2-5, with D perhaps assigned TRBD1 or TRBD2 (6 bases each). Trimming took 4 bases from V and 4 from J, leaving 14 bases between them. The CDR3 extends over 14 amino acids. CDR1 and CDR2 (germline): SGHRS, YFSETQ. The CDR3 region is CASSMGEGGETQYF. The CDR3 DNA sequence: TGCGCCAGCAGCATGGGAGAGGGGGGAGAGACCCAGTACTTC. The full variable domain, completed using reference TRBV5-1 and TRBJ2-5, is KAGVTQTPRYLIKTRGQQVTLSCSPISGHRSVSWYQQTPGQGLQFLFEYFSETQRNKGNFPGRFSGRQFSNSRSEMNVSTLELGDSALYLCASSMGEGGETQYFGPGTRLLVL.

Of note for this clonotype: A clone one base away is much larger, so this may be a read error. The chain joins TRBV29-1 to TRBJ2-7; 8 bases map to TRBD1. The CDR3 loop spans 12 amino acids. Germline CDR1 is SQVTM and CDR2 is ANQGSEA. The CDR3 nucleotides read TGCAGCGTTGAGCAGGGGGCCTACGAGCAGCACTTC. Its protein is CSVEQGAYEQHF.

The V and J genes are TRBV10-3 and TRBJ1-5; the D is unclear. Germline CDR1 ENHRY, CDR2 SYGVKD. This CDR3 is built from 13 residues. Deletions cut 6 bases from V and 7 bases from J, with 13 bases between. CDR3: CAIRSEDEQPQHF. DNA for the CDR3: TGTGCCATCAGGTCAGAGGATGAGCAGCCCCAGCATTTT.

This clonotype was seen ten or more times. J is TRBJ2-7 and V is TRBV28; D remains unclear. V gave up 2 bases and J gave up 3 bases, with 14 bases separating them. CDR3 length equals 15 residues. The V gene's germline CDR1 is MDHEN and CDR2 SYDVKM. The CDR3 region is CASSLRPLTRYEQYF. CDR3 in DNA: TGTGCCAGCAGTTTACGGCCTCTCACCCGCTACGAGCAGTACTTC.